This entry lists 4 T cell receptor beta chains sequenced from one sample in a study of blood T cells in healthy people across ages. For the second PCR, which ran for 7 to 11 cycles, a sample-barcoded 5' primer and a J-beta primer mix were used. Each CDR3 protein gets one entry after TCRdb re-called the 5' RACE reads with MiXCR. The table records 870,000 or so distinct CDR3 sequences, more than 25% of them present only once. The source material was blood. All receptors derive from a woman older than 75 in good health.

Ten or more counts support this clonotype. This chain joins TRBV12-3 or TRBV12-4 and TRBJ2-1; 8 nucleotides match TRBD2. The trim removed 2 bases at V and 7 bases at J, leaving 7 bases unmatched. The CDR3 covers 15 residues. As DNA, the CDR3 is TGTGCCAGCAGTTTATCGGGGGGGAATCCAAATGAGCAGTTCTTC. Amino acids: CASSLSGGNPNEQFF.

V is TRBV6-6 and J is TRBJ1-1; TRBD1 might be the D (5 bases). V lost 4 bases to trimming and J lost 0 bases, with 15 bases between them. CDR3 length: 16 residues. The germline V gene encodes CDR1 MNHNY and CDR2 SVGAGI (reference sequence). In nucleotides, the CDR3 is TGTGCCAGCAGTTCCCCCCAGGGAGGGTTGAACACTGAAGCTTTCTTT. Protein: CASSSPQGGLNTEAFF.

Ten or more counts support this clonotype. The chain has TRBV12-3 or TRBV12-4 and TRBJ1-5, with no clear D. The CDR3 spans 15 residues. Deletions cut 1 base from V and 5 bases from J, with 12 bases between. The CDR3 sequence: CASSLVLAHDQPQHF. The CDR3 nucleotides are TGTGCCAGCAGTTTAGTTCTGGCCCACGATCAGCCCCAGCATTTT.

Concerning this clonotype: Its ends do not fully match the called genes, so a read error is possible. V is TRBV12-3 or TRBV12-4 and J is TRBJ2-3; 7 positions match TRBD2. This CDR3 contains 16 residues. CDR3 region: CASSTASGPSADTEYF. The CDR3 DNA sequence: TGTGCCAGCAGTACCGCTAGCGGACCCAGCGCAGATACGGAGTATTTT.